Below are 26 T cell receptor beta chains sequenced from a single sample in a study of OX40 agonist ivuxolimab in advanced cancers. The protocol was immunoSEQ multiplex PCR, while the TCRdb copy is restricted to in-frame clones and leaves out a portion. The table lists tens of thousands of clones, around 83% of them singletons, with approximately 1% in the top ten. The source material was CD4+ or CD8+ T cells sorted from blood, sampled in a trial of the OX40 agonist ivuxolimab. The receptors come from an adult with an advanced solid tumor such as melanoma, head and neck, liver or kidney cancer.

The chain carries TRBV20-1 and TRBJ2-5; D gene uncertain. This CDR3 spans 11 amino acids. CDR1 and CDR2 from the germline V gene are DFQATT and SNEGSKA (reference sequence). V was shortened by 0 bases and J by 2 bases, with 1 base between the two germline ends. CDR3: CSARDQETQYF. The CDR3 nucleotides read TGCAGTGCTAGAGATCAAGAGACCCAGTACTTC.

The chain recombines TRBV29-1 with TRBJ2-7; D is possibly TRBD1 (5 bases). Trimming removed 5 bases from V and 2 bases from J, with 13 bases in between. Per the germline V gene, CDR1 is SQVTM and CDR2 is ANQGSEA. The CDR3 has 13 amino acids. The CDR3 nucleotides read TGCAGCGTTATTGGGGCGCAAGCCTACGAGCAGTACTTC. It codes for CSVIGAQAYEQYF.

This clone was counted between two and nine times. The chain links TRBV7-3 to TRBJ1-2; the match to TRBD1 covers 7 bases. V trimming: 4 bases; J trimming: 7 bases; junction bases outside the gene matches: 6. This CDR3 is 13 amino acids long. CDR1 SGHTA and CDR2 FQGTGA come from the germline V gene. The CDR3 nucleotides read TGTGCCAGCAGCTCCACAGGGGAGGCTGGCTACACCTTC. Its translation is CASSSTGEAGYTF.

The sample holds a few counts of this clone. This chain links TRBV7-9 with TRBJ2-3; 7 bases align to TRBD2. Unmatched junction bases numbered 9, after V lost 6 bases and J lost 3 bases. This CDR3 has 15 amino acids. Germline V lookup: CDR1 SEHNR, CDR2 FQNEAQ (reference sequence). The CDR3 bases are TGTGCCAGCAGGGCGGGGGTAGGTTTGACAGATACGCAGTATTTT. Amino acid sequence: CASRAGVGLTDTQYF.

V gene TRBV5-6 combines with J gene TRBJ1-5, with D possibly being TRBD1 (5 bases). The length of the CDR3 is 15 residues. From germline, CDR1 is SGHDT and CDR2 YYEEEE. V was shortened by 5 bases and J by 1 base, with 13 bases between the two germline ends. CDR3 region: CASSRDQTSNQPQHF. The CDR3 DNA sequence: TGTGCCAGCAGTCGGGACCAAACCAGCAATCAGCCCCAGCATTTT.

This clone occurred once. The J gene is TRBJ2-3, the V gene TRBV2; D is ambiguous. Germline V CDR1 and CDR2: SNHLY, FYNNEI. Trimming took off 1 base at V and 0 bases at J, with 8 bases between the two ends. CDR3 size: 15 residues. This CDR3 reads CASSEGRPSTDTQYF. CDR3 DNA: TGTGCCAGCAGTGAAGGCAGGCCTAGCACAGATACGCAGTATTTT.

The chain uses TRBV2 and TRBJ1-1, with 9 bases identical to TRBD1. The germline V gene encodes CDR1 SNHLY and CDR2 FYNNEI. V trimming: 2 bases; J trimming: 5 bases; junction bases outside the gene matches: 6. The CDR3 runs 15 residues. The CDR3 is CASSEIGQGTTEAFF. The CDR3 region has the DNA TGTGCCAGCAGTGAAATAGGACAGGGGACGACTGAAGCTTTCTTT.

The CDR3 DNA sequence: TGCAGTGTTGGACCCTCAGATACGCAGTATTTT. Protein: CSVGPSDTQYF. The chain uses TRBV20-1 and TRBJ2-3; D not certain. In germline, CDR1 is DFQATT, CDR2 SNEGSKA (reference sequence). V lost 7 bases, J lost 4 bases, and 9 bases lay in between. CDR3 length: 11 residues.

CDR3 nucleotides: TGCAGCGCCATGGGACAGGCTAAGAACACTGAAGCTTTCTTT. Amino acids: CSAMGQAKNTEAFF. V is TRBV29-1 and J is TRBJ1-1; 8 bases fit TRBD1. The CDR3 totals 14 residues. CDR1 and CDR2 (germline): SQVTM, ANQGSEA. Trimming removed 7 bases from V and 1 base from J; junction bases left unmatched: 8.

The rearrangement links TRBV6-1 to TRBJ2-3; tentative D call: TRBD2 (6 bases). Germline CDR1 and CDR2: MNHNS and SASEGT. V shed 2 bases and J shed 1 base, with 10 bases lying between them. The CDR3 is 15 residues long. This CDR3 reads CASSEMASGTDTQYF. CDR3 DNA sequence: TGTGCCAGCAGTGAAATGGCTAGCGGCACAGATACGCAGTATTTT.

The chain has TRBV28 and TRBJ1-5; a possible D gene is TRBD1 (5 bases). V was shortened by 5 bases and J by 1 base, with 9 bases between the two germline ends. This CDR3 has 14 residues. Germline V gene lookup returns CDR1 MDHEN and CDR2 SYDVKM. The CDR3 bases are TGTGCCAGCAGTCGGGGGGGGAGCAATCAGCCCCAGCATTTT. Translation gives CASSRGGSNQPQHF.

The CDR3 is CASSSGNQPQHF. DNA for the CDR3: TGTGCCAGCAGTTCCGGTAATCAGCCCCAGCATTTT. V is TRBV28 and J is TRBJ1-5; unclear D gene. Trimming removed 4 bases from V and 4 bases from J, with 5 bases in between. Per germline, CDR1 MDHEN and CDR2 SYDVKM. The CDR3 sequence is 12 residues long.

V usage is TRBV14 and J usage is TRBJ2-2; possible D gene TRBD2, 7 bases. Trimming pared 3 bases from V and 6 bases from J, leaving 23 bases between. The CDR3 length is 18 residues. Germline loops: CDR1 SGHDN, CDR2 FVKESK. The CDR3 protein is CASSQTVGGPPFAGELFF. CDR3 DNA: TGTGCCAGCAGCCAGACCGTCGGGGGGCCCCCCTTTGCCGGGGAGCTGTTTTTT.

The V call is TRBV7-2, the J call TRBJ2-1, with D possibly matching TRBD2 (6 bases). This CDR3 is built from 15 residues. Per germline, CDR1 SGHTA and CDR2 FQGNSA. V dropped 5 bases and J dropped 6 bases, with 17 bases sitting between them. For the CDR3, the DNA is TGTGCCAGCAGCGAGGCCATCACGACTAGCAATGAGCAGTTCTTC. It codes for CASSEAITTSNEQFF.

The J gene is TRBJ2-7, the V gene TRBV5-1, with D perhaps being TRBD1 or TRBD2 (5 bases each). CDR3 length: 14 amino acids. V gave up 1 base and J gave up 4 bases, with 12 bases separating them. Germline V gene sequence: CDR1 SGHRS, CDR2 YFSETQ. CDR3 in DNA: TGCGCCAGCAGCTTGACCCAGGGACCATACGAGCAGTACTTC. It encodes CASSLTQGPYEQYF.

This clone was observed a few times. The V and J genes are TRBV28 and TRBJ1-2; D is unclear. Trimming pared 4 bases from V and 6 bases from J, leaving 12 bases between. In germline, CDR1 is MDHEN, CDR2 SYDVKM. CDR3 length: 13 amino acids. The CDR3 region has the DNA TGTGCCAGCAGTTACTCGGTTGGGGATGGCTACACCTTC. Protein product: CASSYSVGDGYTF.

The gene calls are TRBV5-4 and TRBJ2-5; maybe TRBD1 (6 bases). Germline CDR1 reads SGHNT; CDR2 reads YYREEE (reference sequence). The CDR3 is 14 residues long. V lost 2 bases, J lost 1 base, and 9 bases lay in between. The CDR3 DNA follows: TGTGCCAGCAGCTTAGGGGACACCCAAGAGACCCAGTACTTC. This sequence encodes CASSLGDTQETQYF.

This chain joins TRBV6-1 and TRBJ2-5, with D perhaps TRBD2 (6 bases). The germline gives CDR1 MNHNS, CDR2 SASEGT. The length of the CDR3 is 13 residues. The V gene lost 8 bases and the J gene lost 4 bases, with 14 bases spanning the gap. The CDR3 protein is CASHGGGIETQYF. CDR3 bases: TGTGCCAGCCACGGAGGAGGGATAGAGACCCAGTACTTC.

The CDR3 region has the DNA TGTGCCAGCAACAAGGGGGGGTATGAGCAGTTCTTC. Amino acids: CASNKGGYEQFF. V is TRBV28 and J is TRBJ2-1, with D perhaps TRBD2 (7 bases). The V gene's germline CDR1 is MDHEN and CDR2 SYDVKM. This CDR3 region has 12 residues. V lost 7 bases and J lost 8, with 12 bases in between.

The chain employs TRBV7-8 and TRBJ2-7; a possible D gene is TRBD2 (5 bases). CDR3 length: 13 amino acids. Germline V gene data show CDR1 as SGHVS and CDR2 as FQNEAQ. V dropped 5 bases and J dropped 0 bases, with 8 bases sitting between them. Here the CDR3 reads CASSLDFSYEQYF. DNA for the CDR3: TGTGCCAGCAGCCTGGACTTCTCCTACGAGCAGTACTTC.

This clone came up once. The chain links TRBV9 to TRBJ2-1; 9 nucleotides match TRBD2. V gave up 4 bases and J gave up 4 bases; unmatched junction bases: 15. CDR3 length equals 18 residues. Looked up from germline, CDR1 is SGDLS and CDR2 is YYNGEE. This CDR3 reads CASSLTSGGLAGYNEQFF. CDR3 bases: TGTGCCAGCAGCCTTACATCGGGGGGTCTAGCGGGATACAATGAGCAGTTCTTC.

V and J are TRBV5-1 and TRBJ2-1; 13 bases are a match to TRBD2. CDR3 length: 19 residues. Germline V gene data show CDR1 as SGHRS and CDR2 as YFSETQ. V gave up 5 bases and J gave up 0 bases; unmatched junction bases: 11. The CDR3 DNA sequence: TGCGCCAGCAGTCCAGGACTAGCGGGAGCATCAAGCTCCTACAATGAGCAGTTCTTC. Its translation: CASSPGLAGASSSYNEQFF.

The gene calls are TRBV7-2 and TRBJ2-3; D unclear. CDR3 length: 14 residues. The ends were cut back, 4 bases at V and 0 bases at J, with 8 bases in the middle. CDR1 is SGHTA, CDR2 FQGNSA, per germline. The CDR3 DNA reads TGTGCCAGCAGCTCCCTGGGGAGCACAGATACGCAGTATTTT. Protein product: CASSSLGSTDTQYF.

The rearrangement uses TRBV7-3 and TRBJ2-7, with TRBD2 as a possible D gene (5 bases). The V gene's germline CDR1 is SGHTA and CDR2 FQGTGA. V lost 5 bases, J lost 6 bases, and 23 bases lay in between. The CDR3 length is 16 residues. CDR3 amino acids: CASSPGGGHSIGEQYF. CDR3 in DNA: TGTGCCAGCAGCCCCGGAGGCGGGCACAGTATCGGCGAGCAGTACTTC. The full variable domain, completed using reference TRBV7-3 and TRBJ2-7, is GAGVSQTPSNKVTEKGKYVELRCDPISGHTALYWYRQSLGQGPEFLIYFQGTGAADDSGLPNDRFFAVRPEGSVSTLKIQRTERGDSAVYLCASSPGGGHSIGEQYFGPGTRLTVT.

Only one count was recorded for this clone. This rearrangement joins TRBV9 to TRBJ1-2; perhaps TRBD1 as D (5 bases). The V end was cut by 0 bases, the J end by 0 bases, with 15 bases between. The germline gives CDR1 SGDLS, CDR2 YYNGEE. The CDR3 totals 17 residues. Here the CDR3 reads CASSVVDSRLTNYGYTF. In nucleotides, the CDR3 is TGTGCCAGCAGCGTAGTCGACAGCCGATTAACTAACTATGGCTACACCTTC.

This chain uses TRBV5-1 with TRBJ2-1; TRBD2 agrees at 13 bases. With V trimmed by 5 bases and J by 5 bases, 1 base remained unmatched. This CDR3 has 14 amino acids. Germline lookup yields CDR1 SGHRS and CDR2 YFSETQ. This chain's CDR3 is CASRGLAGHNEQFF. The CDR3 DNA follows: TGCGCCAGCAGGGGACTAGCGGGGCACAATGAGCAGTTCTTC.